This TCR beta chain was recorded in a study of shared clonotypes between healthy human individuals. Study-level findings and limits: Non-shared clonotypes had lower generation probabilities than clonotypes shared by all four sorted-subset donors.

The sample holds one count of this clone. Its antigen is currently unknown. Germline assignment: CDR1 SGHTA and CDR2 FQGTGA. Trimming took 4 bases from V and 14 from J; bases not matched to a gene: 3. The CDR3 runs to 12 residues. Adult donors, all healthy and HIV-negative, had no recent acute infections or vaccinations. Several immunoSEQ plates held equal portions of the genomic DNA taken from each subset. Generated by immunoSEQ multiplex PCR, the TCRdb table keeps only in-frame clones and is missing some. The table lists 2 million to 2.5 million clones, 85% to 95% of them singletons, with 0.1% to 0.15% in the top ten.

Sequencing used naive CD4+ T cells sorted from blood. Subset of the sample: CD45RA+ positively selected. V is TRBV7-3 and J is TRBJ1-6; TRBD1 matches at 9 bases. This clonotype was obtained from a man aged 18 to 29 in good health. Written as DNA, the CDR3 is TGTGCCAGCAGCTCGACAGGGGGGGCCCTCCACTTT. Residues: CASSSTGGALHF.